A single T cell receptor (beta chain) is shown here with its context. This specimen belongs to a study of blood T cells in healthy people across ages. Through a sample-barcoded 5' primer and a J-beta primer mix, a second PCR was run for about 7 to 12 cycles. Each cDNA molecule, via a template-switch adaptor with 12 random nucleotides, was tagged. TCRdb processed the 5' RACE reads anew with MiXCR; each CDR3 protein has one entry. This table holds hundreds of thousands of distinct CDR3 sequences, approximately 53% found once. Staff drew around 10 milliliters of peripheral blood from each donor. What was sequenced was blood. The receptor was derived from a man aged 35-49 years in good health.

The CDR3 sequence is CSAERAGTQYF. The DNA for the CDR3 is TGCAGTGCCGAACGGGCAGGTACGCAGTATTTT. The genes are TRBV20-1 and TRBJ2-3; no definite D call. CDR3 length equals 11 residues. Germline V gene lookup returns CDR1 DFQATT and CDR2 SNEGSKA (reference sequence). Trimming shortened V by 6 bases and J by 8 bases, and 12 bases separated the two germline ends.